The 22 T cell receptor beta chains below were found in one sample sequenced in a study of long-term antiretroviral therapy in people with HIV. The libraries were made with immunoSEQ v3.0 at survey level. The repertoire was sequenced with immunoSEQ multiplex PCR; TCRdb's copy has only in-frame clones and lacks some. Of tens of thousands of clones listed, about 95% are singletons. The starting material was unsorted PBMCs, obtained 3.7 years after starting antiretroviral therapy. Source of these receptors: a woman between 45 and 60 years old with HIV.

In its sample, this clone was seen once. DNA of the CDR3: TGCAGCGTTGAATTTGGTGACTACGAGCAGTACTTC. Translating it yields CSVEFGDYEQYF. J is TRBJ2-7 and V is TRBV29-1, with D uncertain. This CDR3 is built from 12 residues. V lost 2 bases, J lost 3 bases, and 8 bases lay in between. CDR1 and CDR2 from the germline V gene are SQVTM and ANQGSEA.

This chain uses TRBV5-5 with TRBJ2-7, with TRBD2 matching over 7 bases. This CDR3 region has 13 residues. V gave up 2 bases and J gave up 4 bases; unmatched junction bases: 3. CDR1 and CDR2 from the germline V gene are SGHKS and YYEKEE (reference sequence). CDR3 sequence reads: CASSFLGGYEQYF. The CDR3 DNA reads as TGTGCCAGCAGCTTCCTGGGGGGGTACGAGCAGTACTTC. Full variable domain (outside the CDR3, taken from reference TRBV5-5 and TRBJ2-7): DAGVTQSPTHLIKTRGQQVTLRCSPISGHKSVSWYQQVLGQGPQFIFQYYEKEERGRGNFPDRFSARQFPNYSSELNVNALLLGDSALYLCASSFLGGYEQYFGPGTRLTVT.

This clone has only one observation. The genes are TRBV6-5 and TRBJ2-5, with D possibly being TRBD1 or TRBD2 (5 bases each). Per the germline V gene, CDR1 is MNHEY and CDR2 is SVGAGI. The CDR3 is 13 residues long. Deletions cut 7 bases from V and 2 bases from J, with 11 bases between. CDR3 protein: CASTGTAQETQYF. For the CDR3, the DNA is TGTGCCAGCACCGGGACCGCGCAAGAGACCCAGTACTTC.

The CDR3 spells CASSPRDRSATNEKLFF. CDR3 DNA: TGTGCCAGCAGCCCCAGGGACAGGTCGGCAACTAATGAAAAACTGTTTTTT. The chain links TRBV4-2 to TRBJ1-4, with TRBD1 identical over 8 bases. Trimming cost V 4 bases and J 0 bases; bases outside gene matches: 7. The CDR3 totals 17 residues. The germline V gene has CDR1 LGHNA and CDR2 YNFKEQ.

This clone was seen a single time. This chain uses TRBV6-1 with TRBJ1-3; D not certain. The germline V and J ends were trimmed by 2 bases and 1 base, with 3 bases remaining between them. This CDR3 region has 13 residues. The germline V gene encodes CDR1 MNHNS and CDR2 SASEGT. The CDR3 DNA follows: TGTGCCAGCAGTGAAAGTTCTGGAAACACCATATATTTT. It encodes CASSESSGNTIYF.

V and J are TRBV5-6 and TRBJ2-1, with D uncertain. This CDR3 spans 11 amino acids. The germline V and J ends were trimmed by 0 bases and 10 bases, with 5 bases remaining between them. Germline CDR1 is SGHDT and CDR2 is YYEEEE. DNA of the CDR3: TGTGCCAGCAGCTTGGTGGTAGAGCAGTTCTTC. The encoded protein is CASSLVVEQFF.

V usage is TRBV9 and J usage is TRBJ2-3; the D is unclear. Trimming removed 1 base from V and 6 bases from J, with 18 bases in between. Germline-derived CDR1 and CDR2 are SGDLS and YYNGEE. The CDR3 is 16 residues long. Here the CDR3 DNA reads TGTGCCAGCAGCGTAAGACATACGGTGACGGTTGATACGCAGTATTTT. Amino acid sequence: CASSVRHTVTVDTQYF.

This clone was recorded once. The gene calls are TRBV5-4 and TRBJ2-5, with 9 bases matching TRBD2. The CDR3 extends over 14 amino acids. Germline V gene lookup returns CDR1 SGHNT and CDR2 YYREEE (reference sequence). Germline trimming cut 4 bases from V and 0 bases from J; bases unmatched to any gene: 1. CDR3 DNA sequence: TGTGCCAGCAGCCCTAGCGGGGACCAAGAGACCCAGTACTTC. Amino acids: CASSPSGDQETQYF.

J is TRBJ1-4 and V is TRBV5-1; weak D call: TRBD1 (6 bases). V was shortened by 0 bases and J by 5 bases, with 11 bases between the two germline ends. This CDR3 contains 15 residues. Per the germline V gene, CDR1 is SGHRS and CDR2 is YFSETQ. The CDR3 spells CASSLATGLNEKLFF. The CDR3 DNA reads as TGCGCCAGCAGCTTGGCGACAGGCTTGAATGAAAAACTGTTTTTT.

V usage is TRBV30 and J usage is TRBJ2-5; D unclear. The CDR3 totals 14 residues. V was clipped by 4 bases and J by 7 bases, with 19 bases between them. Germline V lookup: CDR1 GTSNPN, CDR2 SVGIG (reference sequence). Here the CDR3 DNA reads TGTGCCTGGACCCCACGACGGGCCCTCGGGACCCAGTACTTC. Its protein product is CAWTPRRALGTQYF.

The chain is built from TRBV7-3 and TRBJ2-7; D is undetermined. From germline, CDR1 is SGHTA and CDR2 FQGTGA. Trimming shortened V by 5 bases and J by 2 bases, and 10 bases separated the two germline ends. CDR3 length equals 13 residues. In DNA, the CDR3 is TGTGCCAGCAGCCCTGGTCCGACCTACGAGCAGTACTTC. It specifies CASSPGPTYEQYF.

The CDR3 nucleotides are TGCGCCAGCAGCTTGGCTGATCTAGGCAGCTCCTACGAGCAGTACTTC. It specifies CASSLADLGSSYEQYF. This rearrangement joins TRBV5-1 to TRBJ2-7; D call uncertain. The CDR3 length is 16 residues. CDR1 and CDR2 (germline): SGHRS, YFSETQ. V was cut by 0 bases and J by 0 bases, with 13 bases left in between.

The genes are TRBV4-2 and TRBJ1-2; a weak D match, TRBD1 (6 bases). Germline values: CDR1 LGHNA, CDR2 YNFKEQ. There are 15 residues in the CDR3. Trimming left V 3 bases short and J 1 base short, with 12 bases between. CDR3 nucleotides: TGTGCCAGCAGCCAGCGACAGGTCCTTAACTATGGCTACACCTTC. Protein sequence: CASSQRQVLNYGYTF.

This rearrangement joins TRBV6-6 to TRBJ1-5, with D maybe TRBD1 (6 bases). The germline V gene has CDR1 MNHNY and CDR2 SVGAGI (reference sequence). The CDR3 covers 15 residues. Trimming left V 4 bases short and J 3 bases short, with 13 bases between. CDR3 nucleotide sequence: TGTGCCAGCAGTTTCGTCGACAGGCCCAATCAGCCCCAGCATTTT. Protein: CASSFVDRPNQPQHF.

V and J are TRBV10-3 and TRBJ1-2; the D is unclear. Per germline, CDR1 ENHRY and CDR2 SYGVKD. The CDR3 contains 10 residues. V lost 8 bases to trimming and J lost 8 bases, with 9 bases between them. DNA of the CDR3: TGTGCCATCGGGGATGAGGGCTACACCTTC. The encoded protein is CAIGDEGYTF.

This chain uses TRBV5-8 with TRBJ2-7; D is possibly TRBD1 or TRBD2 (5 bases each). Germline V gene data show CDR1 as SGHTS and CDR2 as YDEGEE. V was shortened by 4 bases and J by 2 bases, with 16 bases between the two germline ends. This CDR3 is built from 15 residues. CDR3 region: CASSLMDQGAYEQYF. CDR3 nucleotides: TGTGCCAGCAGCCTGATGGACCAGGGAGCCTACGAGCAGTACTTC.

The chain combines TRBV20-1 with TRBJ1-2; D gene uncertain. The CDR3 loop spans 8 amino acids. CDR1 is DFQATT, CDR2 SNEGSKA, per germline (reference sequence). V was shortened by 5 bases and J by 8 bases, with 3 bases between the two germline ends. CDR3 DNA sequence: TGCAGTGCTGGGGGCTACACCTTC. Its protein is CSAGGYTF.

This chain uses TRBV29-1 with TRBJ2-7; either TRBD1 or TRBD2 may supply D (6 bases each). Germline V lookup: CDR1 SQVTM, CDR2 ANQGSEA. The V gene lost 6 bases and the J gene lost 3 bases, with 15 bases spanning the gap. CDR3 length: 13 residues. The CDR3 bases are TGCAGCGTGGGGGGCGGAGCACGCTACGAGCAGTACTTC. Amino acids: CSVGGGARYEQYF.

This chain connects TRBV10-3 to TRBJ1-5, with 10 bases fitting TRBD1. Germline CDR1 ENHRY, CDR2 SYGVKD. The CDR3 is 17 amino acids. The trim removed 0 bases at V and 1 base at J, leaving 3 bases unmatched. The CDR3 loop is CAISESGDRGSNQPQHF. CDR3 DNA: TGTGCCATCAGTGAGTCGGGGGACAGGGGCAGCAATCAGCCCCAGCATTTT.

Only one count was recorded for this clone. J is TRBJ2-3 and V is TRBV7-8; no firm D call. The CDR3 contains 17 residues. The V end was cut by 4 bases, the J end by 2 bases, with 19 bases between. Germline values: CDR1 SGHVS, CDR2 FQNEAQ. CDR3 in amino acids: CASSSDLGGTFTDTQYF. The CDR3 nucleotides are TGTGCCAGCAGCTCCGACCTAGGTGGAACCTTCACAGATACGCAGTATTTT.

The count of this clone is one. The J gene is TRBJ2-7, the V gene TRBV6-5, with a tentative D call TRBD1 (5 bases). The germline V gene encodes CDR1 MNHEY and CDR2 SVGAGI. V was trimmed by 2 bases and J by 5 bases, leaving 16 bases between them. This CDR3 spans 15 amino acids. The DNA of the CDR3 is TGTGCCAGCAGTTACCAACCTAGGGGTAGGGACGAGCAGTACTTC. As protein: CASSYQPRGRDEQYF.

The genes are TRBV10-3 and TRBJ1-4; 7 bases line up with TRBD1. The V segment lost 10 bases and the J segment 8 bases; nucleotides outside the gene matches: 4. CDR1 and CDR2 from the germline V gene are ENHRY and SYGVKD. This CDR3 comprises 11 residues. The CDR3 sequence is CATSRGEKLFF. The CDR3 nucleotides are TGTGCCACCTCCAGGGGGGAAAAACTGTTTTTT.